The 12 T cell receptor beta chains presented below share a single source sample, sequenced in a study of T cell responses to AZD1222 COVID-19 vaccine. The data were produced by immunoSEQ multiplex PCR, yet TCRdb's version contains in-frame clones alone and is incomplete. Among about 150,000 clones listed, 86% were seen once. The source material was peripheral blood, sampled on day 0 of MenACWY control vaccination. The receptors here all came from an adult in good health.

V usage is TRBV3-1 (or the pseudogene TRBV3-2) and J usage is TRBJ1-2; D is uncertain. The V end lost 0 bases, the J end lost 3 bases, and 11 bases lay between the germline ends. The V gene's germline CDR1 is LGHDT and CDR2 YNNKEL (reference sequence). The CDR3 sequence is 15 residues long. The CDR3 loop reads CASSQDGRAHYGYTF. CDR3 nucleotides: TGTGCCAGCAGCCAAGACGGACGGGCCCACTATGGCTACACCTTC.

The chain recombines TRBV16 with TRBJ2-7; D gene ambiguous. Germline CDR1 reads KGHSY; CDR2 reads FQNENV. The V and J ends lost 1 base and 3 bases respectively, with 4 bases between them. CDR3 length equals 12 residues. Written as DNA, the CDR3 is TGTGCCAGCAGCCAATTCCACTACGAGCAGTACTTC. It yields the protein CASSQFHYEQYF.

In this sample, this clone turned up once. This chain connects TRBV2 to TRBJ1-1; TRBD1 aligns across 9 bases. The CDR3 length is 16 residues. V shed 6 bases and J 1 base; nucleotides not matched to a gene: 9. Germline values: CDR1 SNHLY, CDR2 FYNNEI. CDR3 bases: TGTGCCAGCAGAGATCGGACAGGGGTCAGGAACACTGAAGCTTTCTTT. Translation gives CASRDRTGVRNTEAFF.

V and J are TRBV5-1 and TRBJ1-3; no definite D call. The CDR3 has 12 amino acids. V gave up 0 bases and J gave up 4 bases, with 2 bases separating them. The germline CDR1 and CDR2 sequences are SGHRS and YFSETQ. The DNA for the CDR3 is TGCGCCAGCAGCTTGGTGGGAAACACCATATATTTT. It yields the protein CASSLVGNTIYF. The full variable domain, with the rest looked up from reference TRBV5-1 and TRBJ1-3, is KAGVTQTPRYLIKTRGQQVTLSCSPISGHRSVSWYQQTPGQGLQFLFEYFSETQRNKGNFPGRFSGRQFSNSRSEMNVSTLELGDSALYLCASSLVGNTIYFGEGSWLTVV.

This clone has only one observation. This chain links TRBV5-1 with TRBJ1-5, with D possibly being TRBD1 (6 bases). V was shortened by 0 bases and J by 5 bases, with 18 bases between the two germline ends. Germline V gene lookup returns CDR1 SGHRS and CDR2 YFSETQ. The CDR3 totals 17 residues. CDR3 sequence (DNA): TGCGCCAGCAGCTTGGATGGGGGCGCAGGCAGCTATCAGCCCCAGCATTTT. Its protein product is CASSLDGGAGSYQPQHF. The full variable domain, completed using reference TRBV5-1 and TRBJ1-5, is KAGVTQTPRYLIKTRGQQVTLSCSPISGHRSVSWYQQTPGQGLQFLFEYFSETQRNKGNFPGRFSGRQFSNSRSEMNVSTLELGDSALYLCASSLDGGAGSYQPQHFGDGTRLSIL.

Here the CDR3 reads CASSLRRSVLPLHF. In nucleotides, the CDR3 is TGTGCCAGCAGCCTCAGACGGTCCGTTCTACCCCTCCACTTT. The chain recombines TRBV11-1 with TRBJ1-6; D remains unclear. V lost 5 bases to trimming and J lost 12 bases, with 17 bases between them. CDR1 and CDR2 from the germline V gene are SGHAT and FQDESV (reference sequence). The CDR3 spans 14 residues.

The chain has TRBV5-1 and TRBJ2-7, with 11 bases that match TRBD2. The germline V gene has CDR1 SGHRS and CDR2 YFSETQ. The CDR3 contains 15 residues. Trimming took 3 bases from V and 6 from J; bases not matched to a gene: 8. CDR3 protein: CASSSRLAGSGEQYF. The DNA for the CDR3 is TGCGCCAGCAGCTCCCGACTAGCGGGGTCCGGCGAGCAGTACTTC.

The rearrangement joins TRBV6-6 to TRBJ1-2; D may be TRBD1 (5 bases). This CDR3 has 14 residues. Germline CDR1 reads MNHNY; CDR2 reads SVGAGI (reference sequence). The germline V and J ends were trimmed by 6 bases and 2 bases, with 13 bases remaining between them. CDR3 region: CASRPTGENYGYTF. As DNA, the CDR3 is TGTGCCAGCAGGCCAACAGGAGAGAACTATGGCTACACCTTC.

This chain joins TRBV7-8 and TRBJ2-2, with D possibly being TRBD1 (6 bases). This CDR3 comprises 12 residues. Looked up from germline, CDR1 is SGHVS and CDR2 is FQNEAQ. Trimming removed 3 bases from V and 10 bases from J, with 9 bases in between. DNA of the CDR3: TGTGCCAGCAGCTTCGGACAGCTGGAGCTGTTTTTT. Translating gives CASSFGQLELFF.

The rearrangement links TRBV7-2 to TRBJ2-2, with 8 bases fitting TRBD1. With 6 bases clipped from V and 4 bases from J, the junction kept 13 bases outside the gene matches. The CDR3 totals 17 residues. In germline, CDR1 is SGHTA, CDR2 FQGNSA. The CDR3 is CASRWGTTGAGTGELFF. The CDR3 coding sequence is TGTGCCAGCAGATGGGGCACGACAGGGGCGGGCACCGGGGAGCTGTTTTTT.

V and J are TRBV6-5 and TRBJ1-5; 7 bases are shared with TRBD1. Germline trimming cut 3 bases from V and 3 bases from J; bases unmatched to any gene: 8. This CDR3 has 16 amino acids. CDR1 is MNHEY and CDR2 is SVGAGI in the germline V gene. The CDR3 spells CASSYGAGGSNQPQHF. DNA for the CDR3: TGTGCCAGCAGTTATGGGGCAGGGGGTTCCAATCAGCCCCAGCATTTT.

This chain links TRBV19 with TRBJ2-7; TRBD1 aligns across 9 bases. The germline gives CDR1 LNHDA, CDR2 SQIVND (reference sequence). The V and J ends lost 9 bases and 4 bases, in that order; junction bases with no gene match: 13. CDR3 length: 15 amino acids. The CDR3 protein is CASRNRDRETYEQYF. The CDR3 nucleotides are TGTGCCAGCCGAAACCGGGACAGGGAGACTTACGAGCAGTACTTC.